Following are 26 T cell receptor beta chains from one sample sequenced in a study of shared clonotypes between healthy human individuals. The repertoire was sequenced with immunoSEQ multiplex PCR; TCRdb's copy has only in-frame clones and lacks some. The sample has over 400,000 clones; approximately 95% are singletons. Source material: naive CD4+ T cells sorted from blood. As to subset: CD45RA+ positively selected. These receptors were collected from a woman in her twenties or thirties in good health.

The V gene is TRBV15, the J gene TRBJ2-1; D perhaps matches TRBD2 (5 bases). The CDR3 has 13 amino acids. Germline V gene lookup returns CDR1 LNHNV and CDR2 YYDKDF (reference sequence). Trimming pared 3 bases from V and 6 bases from J, leaving 9 bases between. The chain's CDR3 is CATSSPGVNEQFF. The CDR3 nucleotides are TGTGCCACCAGCAGTCCCGGGGTCAATGAGCAGTTCTTC.

About this clone: The same CDR3 can be traced to other DNA sequences in this sample. V gene TRBV18 combines with J gene TRBJ2-7, with TRBD2 identical over 8 bases. Germline V gene lookup returns CDR1 KGHSH and CDR2 LQKENI. V lost 6 bases to trimming and J lost 4 bases; unmatched junction nucleotides: 5. This CDR3 region has 13 residues. CDR3: CASSPPGGYEQYF. The CDR3 coding sequence is TGTGCCAGCTCCCCCCCGGGGGGGTACGAGCAGTACTTC.

This clone was seen a single time. V usage is TRBV9 and J usage is TRBJ1-5; a possible D gene is TRBD1 (5 bases). Between the trimmed V and J ends, which lost 4 bases and 5 bases, there was a span of 13 bases. The CDR3 has 14 amino acids. Germline V lookup: CDR1 SGDLS, CDR2 YYNGEE. This chain's CDR3 is CASSQGGTYQPQHF. CDR3 DNA: TGTGCCAGCAGCCAGGGTGGGACCTATCAGCCCCAGCATTTT.

The rearrangement uses TRBV19 and TRBJ2-5; D possibly corresponds to TRBD2 (6 bases). Trimming left V 9 bases short and J 8 bases short, with 13 bases between. The CDR3 covers 11 residues. In germline, CDR1 is LNHDA, CDR2 SQIVND (reference sequence). DNA of the CDR3: TGTGCCAGCGGTTCGGGGGATACCCAGTACTTC. The encoded protein is CASGSGDTQYF.

The chain joins TRBV6-5 to TRBJ1-4; no clear D gene. CDR1 MNHEY and CDR2 SVGAGI come from the germline V gene. V was cut by 5 bases and J by 8 bases, with 18 bases left in between. The CDR3 has 15 residues. The CDR3 DNA reads TGTGCCAGCAGTGCCCTAGGTTCGGTGGGAGAAAAACTGTTTTTT. Translation gives CASSALGSVGEKLFF.

The chain employs TRBV7-3 and TRBJ2-3, with 10 bases matching TRBD2. Germline V gives CDR1 SGHTA, CDR2 FQGTGA. The CDR3 sequence is 19 residues long. Trimming removed 5 bases from V and 0 bases from J; junction bases left unmatched: 14. CDR3 protein: CASSTASGRVTTSTDTQYF. In DNA, the CDR3 is TGTGCCAGCAGCACCGCTAGCGGGAGAGTCACTACTAGCACAGATACGCAGTATTTT.

The chain couples TRBV2 to TRBJ2-7; perhaps TRBD1 as D (6 bases). Looked up from germline, CDR1 is SNHLY and CDR2 is FYNNEI. This CDR3 contains 15 residues. Trimming removed 2 bases from V and 6 bases from J, with 17 bases in between. The CDR3 DNA sequence: TGTGCCAGCAGTGAACAGGGGTCGGATTTCTCCGAGCAGTACTTC. As protein: CASSEQGSDFSEQYF.

The chain carries TRBV5-1 and TRBJ2-3; D unclear. The germline CDR1 and CDR2 sequences are SGHRS and YFSETQ. Trimming shortened V by 1 base and J by 6 bases, and 9 bases separated the two germline ends. This CDR3 comprises 13 residues. The CDR3 DNA reads TGCGCCAGCAGCTTGTTAGGTTCCGATACGCAGTATTTT. As protein: CASSLLGSDTQYF.

The chain combines TRBV5-4 with TRBJ1-2; TRBD1 might be the D (5 bases). The CDR3 is 14 residues long. V lost 2 bases and J lost 8, with 16 bases in between. The germline V gene has CDR1 SGHNT and CDR2 YYREEE (reference sequence). CDR3 in amino acids: CASSFDSNPRGYTF. DNA for the CDR3: TGTGCCAGCAGCTTCGACAGCAACCCCAGGGGCTACACCTTC.

This clone was observed a single time. This chain connects TRBV18 to TRBJ1-2, with D possibly matching TRBD1 (5 bases). Germline V gene lookup returns CDR1 KGHSH and CDR2 LQKENI. The V gene lost 3 bases and the J gene lost 7 bases, with 24 bases spanning the gap. This CDR3 region has 17 residues. CDR3 region: CASSPETVTTYSRGYTF. As DNA, the CDR3 is TGTGCCAGCTCACCGGAGACAGTGACAACCTATTCTCGTGGCTACACCTTC.

The chain uses TRBV11-2 and TRBJ2-5; 8 bases align to TRBD2. The V and J ends lost 6 bases and 4 bases, in that order; junction bases with no gene match: 13. The germline V gene encodes CDR1 SGHAT and CDR2 FQNNGV. This CDR3 has 16 residues. The CDR3: CASSSGLAGFAETQYF. The CDR3 DNA follows: TGTGCCAGCAGTTCCGGGTTAGCGGGATTCGCAGAGACCCAGTACTTC.

For this clone: The junction departs from germline at one end; a sequencing error may be responsible. The chain joins TRBV2 to TRBJ2-3; maybe TRBD2 (5 bases). This CDR3 region has 16 residues. CDR1 and CDR2 from the germline V gene are SNHLY and FYNNEI. CDR3 nucleotides: TGTGCCAGCACTGAAGGTGGGAGCAAGGCAAAGCTCACGCAGTATTTT. This codes for CASTEGGSKAKLTQYF.

V is TRBV6-5 and J is TRBJ1-5; a possible D gene is TRBD1 (6 bases). Per germline, CDR1 MNHEY and CDR2 SVGAGI. Trimming removed 2 bases from V and 0 bases from J, with 11 bases in between. The CDR3 consists of 16 residues. Here the CDR3 DNA reads TGTGCCAGCAGTTACAGGGGGGGCCCTAGCAATCAGCCCCAGCATTTT. Translating gives CASSYRGGPSNQPQHF.

The J gene is TRBJ2-6, the V gene TRBV19, with D possibly TRBD1 on 6 matching bases. The V gene lost 1 base and the J gene lost 0 bases, with 7 bases spanning the gap. Germline V gene lookup returns CDR1 LNHDA and CDR2 SQIVND (reference sequence). This CDR3 spans 16 amino acids. In nucleotides, the CDR3 is TGTGCCAGTAGTATAGGAGGGGGCTCTGGGGCCAACGTCCTGACTTTC. This encodes CASSIGGGSGANVLTF.

V usage is TRBV11-2 and J usage is TRBJ1-2, with D perhaps matching TRBD1 (5 bases). CDR1 and CDR2 from the germline V gene are SGHAT and FQNNGV. Between the trimmed V and J ends, which lost 1 base and 3 bases, there was a span of 9 bases. This CDR3 spans 14 amino acids. CDR3 bases: TGTGCCAGCAGCTTAGGGGGGTTTGACTATGGCTACACCTTC. The encoded protein is CASSLGGFDYGYTF.

This chain uses TRBV7-8 with TRBJ2-3, with 10 nucleotides matching TRBD2. J lost 5 bases, V lost 2 bases, and 4 bases had no gene match. The CDR3 is made up of 15 amino acids. Germline V lookup: CDR1 SGHVS, CDR2 FQNEAQ. The CDR3 sequence: CASSLYLAGEDTQYF. CDR3 sequence (DNA): TGTGCCAGCAGCTTATACCTAGCGGGAGAAGATACGCAGTATTTT.

CDR3 DNA sequence: TGTGCCAGCAGTGTTGGGTTCACTGAAGCTTTCTTT. Translating gives CASSVGFTEAFF. This rearrangement joins TRBV2 to TRBJ1-1; D not resolved. Germline V gene sequence: CDR1 SNHLY, CDR2 FYNNEI. The V and J ends lost 4 bases and 4 bases respectively, with 7 bases between them. This CDR3 spans 12 amino acids.

This chain connects TRBV7-9 to TRBJ2-7, with D unresolved. CDR1 and CDR2 from the germline V gene are SEHNR and FQNEAQ (reference sequence). This CDR3 is built from 13 residues. Trimming removed 10 bases at V and 1 base at J, with 14 bases between. This chain's CDR3 is CATPRTDSYEQYF. CDR3 DNA sequence: TGTGCCACCCCTAGGACCGATTCCTACGAGCAGTACTTC.

The chain carries TRBV11-1 and TRBJ2-7; TRBD2 matches 7 bases. V shed 0 bases, J shed 4 bases, and the junction held 3 bases outside the gene matches. This CDR3 has 14 amino acids. CDR1 SGHAT and CDR2 FQDESV come from the germline V gene (reference sequence). DNA of the CDR3: TGTGCCAGCAGCTTAGCGGGAGGGCCTTACGAGCAGTACTTC. Encoded protein: CASSLAGGPYEQYF.

With respect to this clone: At one boundary the junction diverges from the germline segment, which might be a read error. This rearrangement joins TRBV2 to TRBJ1-2; no clear D. The CDR3 is 12 residues long. Germline lookup yields CDR1 SNHLY and CDR2 FYNNEI. CDR3 residues: CASSLSTYVYTF. CDR3 DNA sequence: TGTGCCAGCAGTCTCTCCACGTATGTCTACACCTTC.

The rearrangement uses TRBV28 and TRBJ1-5; perhaps TRBD1 as D (6 bases). Trimming took off 8 bases at V and 1 base at J, with 6 bases between the two ends. The CDR3 totals 12 residues. CDR1 is MDHEN, CDR2 SYDVKM, per germline. The CDR3 loop is CASGQSNQPQHF. The CDR3 DNA is TGTGCCAGCGGACAGAGCAATCAGCCCCAGCATTTT.

V gene TRBV6-5 combines with J gene TRBJ2-3; either TRBD1 or TRBD2 may supply D (5 bases each). Trimming shortened V by 5 bases and J by 1 base, and 10 bases separated the two germline ends. Per the germline V gene, CDR1 is MNHEY and CDR2 is SVGAGI. The CDR3 loop spans 14 amino acids. The CDR3 DNA reads as TGTGCCAGCAGTACGGGACCCGGCACAGATACGCAGTATTTT. Encoded protein: CASSTGPGTDTQYF.

The chain combines TRBV6-5 with TRBJ2-7; 10 nucleotides match TRBD2. This CDR3 has 15 amino acids. Looked up from germline, CDR1 is MNHEY and CDR2 is SVGAGI. V shed 2 bases and J 4 bases; nucleotides not matched to a gene: 5. CDR3 region: CASSYLAGEEYEQYF. CDR3 bases: TGTGCCAGCAGTTACCTAGCGGGAGAGGAATACGAGCAGTACTTC.

The chain recombines TRBV30 with TRBJ1-6; the D gene is possibly TRBD1 (6 bases). The CDR3 spans 14 residues. Germline CDR1 reads GTSNPN; CDR2 reads SVGIG (reference sequence). V lost 0 bases and J lost 7, with 10 bases in between. CDR3 sequence: CAWSVRQGNSPLHF. CDR3 in DNA: TGTGCCTGGAGTGTACGGCAGGGGAATTCACCCCTCCACTTT. The full variable domain, rest sourced from reference TRBV30 and TRBJ1-6, is SQTIHQWPATLVQPVGSPLSLECTVEGTSNPNLYWYRQAAGRGLQLLFYSVGIGQISSEVPQNLSASRPQDRQFILSSKKLLLSDSGFYLCAWSVRQGNSPLHFGNGTRLTVT.

The V gene is TRBV11-2, the J gene TRBJ2-2, with a weak D call TRBD2 (6 bases). The CDR3 covers 15 residues. The germline CDR1 and CDR2 sequences are SGHAT and FQNNGV. Between the trimmed V and J ends, which lost 6 bases and 3 bases, there was a span of 14 bases. In DNA, the CDR3 is TGTGCCAGCAGTTCGGGGAGGACGGACACCGGGGAGCTGTTTTTT. Its translation: CASSSGRTDTGELFF.

The rearrangement joins TRBV29-1 to TRBJ1-2; possible D gene TRBD1, 6 bases. Per the germline V gene, CDR1 is SQVTM and CDR2 is ANQGSEA. This CDR3 has 15 residues. Trimming stripped 4 bases from V and 6 bases from J, with 21 bases between. CDR3 nucleotide sequence: TGCAGCGTTGGTGGTGGGAGGGACATAGAAAATGGCTACACCTTC. Translation: CSVGGGRDIENGYTF.